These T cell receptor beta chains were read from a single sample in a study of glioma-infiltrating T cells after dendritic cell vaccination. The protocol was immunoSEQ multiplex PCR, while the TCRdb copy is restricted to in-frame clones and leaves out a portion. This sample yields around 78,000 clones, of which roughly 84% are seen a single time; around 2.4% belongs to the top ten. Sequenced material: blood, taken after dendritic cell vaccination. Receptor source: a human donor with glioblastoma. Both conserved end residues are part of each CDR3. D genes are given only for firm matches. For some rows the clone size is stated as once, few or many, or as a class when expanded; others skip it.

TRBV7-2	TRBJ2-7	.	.	TGTGCCAGCAGCTTAACGGCTAGCTCTTTCCACGAGCAGTACTTC	CASSLTASSFHEQYF
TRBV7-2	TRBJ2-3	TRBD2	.	TGTGCCAGCAGCTTAGGGCGGGGGGTCCAAGATACGCAGTATTTT	CASSLGRGVQDTQYF
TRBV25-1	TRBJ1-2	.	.	TGTGCCAGCAGTGAATCCAGCAGGGGAAGGGGTAACTATGGCTACACCTTC	CASSESSRGRGNYGYTF
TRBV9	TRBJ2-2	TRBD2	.	TGTGCCAGCAGCGGAGACCTTTTAGGGCTAGCGGGCTCTACTCACACCGGGGAGCTGTTTTTT	CASSGDLLGLAGSTHTGELFF
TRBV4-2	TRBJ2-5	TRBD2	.	TGTGCCAGCAGCCAAATGAGCGGGGCCCCGGGGACCCAGTACTTC	CASSQMSGAPGTQYF
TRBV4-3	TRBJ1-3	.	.	TGCGCCAGCAGCCAAGGGGGCACCATCTCTGGAAACACCATATATTTT	CASSQGGTISGNTIYF
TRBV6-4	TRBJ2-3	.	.	TGTGCCAGCAGTGACTCGCGGGGCACAGATACGCAGTATTTT	CASSDSRGTDTQYF
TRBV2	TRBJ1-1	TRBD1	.	TGTGCCAGCAGTGGACAGGGTAGCACTGAAGCTTTCTTT	CASSGQGSTEAFF
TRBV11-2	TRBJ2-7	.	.	TGTGCCAGCAGCTTATCGCCTGGAGCCTACGAGCAGTACTTC	CASSLSPGAYEQYF
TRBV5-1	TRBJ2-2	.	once	TGCGCCAGCAGCTTCGGGTTTTACACCGGGGAGCTGTTTTTT	CASSFGFYTGELFF
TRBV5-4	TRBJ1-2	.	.	TGTGCCAGCAGCTTTGGAGGTGGTGTCTATGGCTACACCTTC	CASSFGGGVYGYTF
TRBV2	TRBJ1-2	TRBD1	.	TGTGCCAGCAGTTCATGGGACAGAATCTATGGCTACACCTTC	CASSSWDRIYGYTF
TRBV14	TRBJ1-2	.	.	TGTGCCAGCAGCCAGGCCGGAACAGGGTCGAATGGCTACACCTTC	CASSQAGTGSNGYTF
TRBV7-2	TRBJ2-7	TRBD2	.	TGTGCCAGCAGCTTAGGGTGGACTAGCGGTTACAACCCCTCCTACGAGCAGTACTTC	CASSLGWTSGYNPSYEQYF
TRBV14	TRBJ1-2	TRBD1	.	TGTGCCAGCAGCCAAGTGGGCAGGGGGGACTATGGCTACACCTTC	CASSQVGRGDYGYTF
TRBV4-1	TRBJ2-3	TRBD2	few	TGCGCCAGCAGCCTCTATAGCGGGTCTGGCACAGATACGCAGTATTTT	CASSLYSGSGTDTQYF
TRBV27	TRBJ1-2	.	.	TGTGCCAGCAGTAAATGGAGGAAAATCGGGTCCTATGGCTACACCTTC	CASSKWRKIGSYGYTF
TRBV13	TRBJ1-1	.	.	TGTGCCAGCAGCCCCTGGGGGGGTGAGAACACTGAAGCTTTCTTT	CASSPWGGENTEAFF
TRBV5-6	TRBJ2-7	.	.	TGTGCCAGCAGCTGGACAGACCCCTACGAGCAGTACTTC	CASSWTDPYEQYF
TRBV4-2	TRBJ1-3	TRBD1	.	TGTGCCAGCAGCCCAGGGGGACAGCAAAACACCATATATTTT	CASSPGGQQNTIYF
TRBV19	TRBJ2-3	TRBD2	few	TGTGCCAGTACTACTAGCGGGACAGCAGATACGCAGTATTTT	CASTTSGTADTQYF
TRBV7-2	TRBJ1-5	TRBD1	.	TGTGCCAGCAGCTTACAGGGGGATCAGCCCCAGCATTTT	CASSLQGDQPQHF
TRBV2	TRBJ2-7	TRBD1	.	TGTGCCAGCACATACACGGCGACAGGGGGGAGTAGCGAGCAGTACTTC	CASTYTATGGSSEQYF
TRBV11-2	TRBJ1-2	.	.	TGTGCCAGCAGCTTAGACGGCCCGGGGTATGGCTACACCTTC	CASSLDGPGYGYTF
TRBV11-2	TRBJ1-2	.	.	TGTGCCAGCAGCTTAGACCCACAGGGCTGGTATGGCTACACCTTC	CASSLDPQGWYGYTF
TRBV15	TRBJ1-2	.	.	TGTGCCACCAGCAGAGACCCGACCACAGGGTCGGCTGGCTACACCTTC	CATSRDPTTGSAGYTF
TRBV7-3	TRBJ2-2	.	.	TGTGCCAGCAGCACTCGACCACAACAGGAGGGGGAGCTGTTTTTT	CASSTRPQQEGELFF
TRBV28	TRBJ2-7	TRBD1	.	TGTGCCAGCGGCGGACAGGGGGCCGGTTACGAGCAGTACTTC	CASGGQGAGYEQYF
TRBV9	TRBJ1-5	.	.	TGTGCCAGCAGCCCAACAGGGCATCAGCCCCAGCATTTT	CASSPTGHQPQHF
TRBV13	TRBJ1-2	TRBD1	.	TGTGCCAGCAGCCGTACAGGGGGGAACCTCTATGGCTACACCTTC	CASSRTGGNLYGYTF